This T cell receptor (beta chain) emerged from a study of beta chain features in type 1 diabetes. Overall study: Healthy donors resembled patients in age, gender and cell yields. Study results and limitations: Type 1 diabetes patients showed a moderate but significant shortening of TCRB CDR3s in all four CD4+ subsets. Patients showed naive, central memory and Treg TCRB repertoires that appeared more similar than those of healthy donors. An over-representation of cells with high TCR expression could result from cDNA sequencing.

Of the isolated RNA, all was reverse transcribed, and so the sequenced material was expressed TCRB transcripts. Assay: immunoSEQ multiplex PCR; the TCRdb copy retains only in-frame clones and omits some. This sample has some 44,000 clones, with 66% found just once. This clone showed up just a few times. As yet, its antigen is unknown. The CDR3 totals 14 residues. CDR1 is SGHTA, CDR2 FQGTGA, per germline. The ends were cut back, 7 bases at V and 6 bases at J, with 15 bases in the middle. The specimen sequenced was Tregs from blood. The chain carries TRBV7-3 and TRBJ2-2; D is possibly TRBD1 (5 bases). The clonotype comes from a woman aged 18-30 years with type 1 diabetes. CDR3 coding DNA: TGTGCCAGCACCTCAGGGCCTAGGTCCGGGGAGCTGTTTTTT. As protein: CASTSGPRSGELFF.